This T cell receptor (beta chain) was recorded in a study of OX40 agonist ivuxolimab in advanced cancers. Study in general: Ivuxolimab, an agonistic anti-OX40 (CD134) antibody, was given to patients.

The table came from immunoSEQ multiplex PCR; TCRdb's copy has only in-frame clones and leaves some out. The sample carries over 45,000 clones, 84% recorded once. Study results and caveats: Some nonresponders additionally presented with little normalized T-cell clonal expansion. The study observed clonal expansion of CD4+ and CD8+ blood T cells by week 6 at 0.1 to 3.0 mg/kg. Researchers report that CD8+ T cells had, on average, more expanded clones than CD4+.

This clone was counted once. Its antigen is currently unknown. The CDR3 extends over 14 amino acids. Germline values: CDR1 SEHNR, CDR2 FQNEAQ (reference sequence). V lost 4 bases to trimming and J lost 3 bases; unmatched junction nucleotides: 4. The receptor comes from an adult with an advanced solid tumor such as melanoma, head and neck, liver or kidney cancer. J is TRBJ2-3 and V is TRBV7-9, with 7 nucleotides matching TRBD2. Sample: CD4+ or CD8+ T cells sorted from blood, taken in a trial of the OX40 agonist ivuxolimab. CDR3 coding DNA: TGTGCCAGCAGCTCCCAGCGGGGTACAGATACGCAGTATTTT. Translated, it gives CASSSQRGTDTQYF.